This TCR beta chain was obtained from a study of post-analysis software for immune sequencing data. Notes on this clonotype: Its antigen is unknown.

The authors incorporated unique molecular identifiers into the TCR beta cDNA libraries. TCRdb fed the PCR reads into MiXCR, producing one record per CDR3 protein. This sample has 700,000 to 800,000 distinct CDR3 sequences, with 30% found just once. CDR3 length equals 12 residues. The V end lost 3 bases, the J end lost 8 bases, and 5 bases lay between the germline ends. Germline V lookup: CDR1 SEHNR, CDR2 FQNEAQ (reference sequence). Whole-study results and caveats: When patients were compared with controls, 4 or 5 TRBV segments were more frequent, TRBV5-6, TRBV5-1 and TRBV20-1 among them.

The genes are TRBV7-9 and TRBJ1-6; D gene ambiguous. The sample comprised blood. The receptor was isolated from a girl aged 5 to 17 with multiple sclerosis. Here the CDR3 reads CASSLMHSPLHF. The CDR3 nucleotides are TGTGCCAGCAGCTTGATGCATTCACCCCTCCACTTT.